This T cell receptor (beta chain) was identified during a study of shared clonotypes between healthy human individuals. The germline gives CDR1 SNHLY, CDR2 FYNNEI. The CDR3 is made up of 17 amino acids. V shed 2 bases and J shed 4 bases, with 20 bases lying between them. Notes on the study in general: Despite large depth, rarefaction showed incomplete sorted-subset sequencing.

Assay: immunoSEQ multiplex PCR; the TCRdb copy retains only in-frame clones and omits some. The sample contains 2 million to 2.5 million clones, 85% to 95% of which appear only once. As regards this clone: Antigen unknown.

Sequenced material: naive CD4+ T cells from PBMCs. The subset is: CD45RA+ positively selected. This chain links TRBV2 with TRBJ1-2, with a tentative D call TRBD1 (6 bases). The TCR was taken from a man between 18 and 29 years old in good health. Some clones in this sample may be carry-over from other donors' samples. CDR3 DNA sequence: TGTGCCAGCAGTGAATGGGGAATGGAAGGGGGATCCTATGGCTACACCTTC. As protein: CASSEWGMEGGSYGYTF.